This TCR beta chain derives from a study of blood T cell repertoires in COVID-19. Study context: T cells, B-cell-depleted T cells, or PBMCs provided the cDNA or gDNA that served as material.

Method: immunoSEQ multiplex PCR; TCRdb's copy keeps in-frame clones and lacks some. Seen here are 57,000 or so clones, around 88% observed once, and the top ten hold about 14%. CDR3 length equals 14 residues. V lost 5 bases to trimming and J lost 5 bases; unmatched junction nucleotides: 7. Germline CDR1 and CDR2: MGHDK and SYGVNS. The chain combines TRBV25-1 with TRBJ1-1; 8 nucleotides line up with TRBD1. The specimen was peripheral blood. The origin of this receptor is a human donor in a cohort sampled during active COVID-19. The CDR3 sequence is CASSQTGAGTEAFF. The CDR3 nucleotides are TGTGCCAGCAGTCAGACAGGGGCGGGAACTGAAGCTTTCTTT.